The text below deals with one T cell receptor beta chain. Its specific antigen is unknown. No much larger clonotype is one base removed from it; base qualities were not supplied. From each donor, a single peripheral blood sample of about 116 mL on average was drawn into heparinised tubes. A BD FACSAria II and a panel including CD45RO, CCR7, CD25, CD127, CD95 and CD27 were used to sort naive, central memory, regulatory and stem cell-like memory CD4+ T cells. All sorted populations exceeded 95% purity. PBMCs were separated immediately by Lymphoprep density gradient centrifugation and were stained directly, without being cultured. To minimize batch effects, samples were stained and sorted in pairs, one healthy donor with one patient per experiment. The data belong to a study of beta chain features in type 1 diabetes (dated by TCRdb to 2016 to 2019). For the wider study: No differences in mean age, gender distribution, total cell number or subset yield were found between patients and healthy donors. A total of about 110,000,000 sorted cells were examined across all samples, and a strong correlation was observed between cell number per subset and RNA yield. Regulatory and stem cell-like memory subsets were isolated from only 8 patients and about eight healthy donors, whereas naive and central memory subsets came from all 30 or so donors. In the study, TCRB repertoires of sorted circulating CD4+ T cell subsets from recently diagnosed type 1 diabetes patients were compared with those of matched healthy donors. Overall study results and their limits: Because cDNA rather than genomic DNA was sequenced, highly expressing activated cells could have been over-represented, although no difference in activation and CD3 levels was found between groups. Naive, central memory and regulatory TCRB repertoires appeared to be more alike among patients than among healthy donors. Shorter templates might have been favored by PCR, but patient and control samples were amplified and corrected together, so both groups would have been affected equally by any skew. At VDJ recombination sites, type 1 diabetes patients had fewer insertions and more deleted nucleotides, which implies abnormalities in thymic rearrangement. Type 1 diabetes patients showed a moderate but significant shortening of TCRB CDR3 length in all four CD4+ subsets. HLA sub-analyses involved small numbers of individuals, so any influence of HLA type on TCRB rearrangement remained unresolved.

The entire isolated RNA was reverse transcribed using the High Capacity cDNA Reverse Transcription Kit, and thus expressed TCRB transcripts were sequenced. Deep immunoSEQ sequencing was applied to naive, central memory and regulatory T cell samples, giving an average of about 3.7 million total reads per sample. Sorted cells were lysed in RLT buffer and RNA was extracted with DNase-treated RNeasy Micro or Mini kits, depending on cell number. To prevent cross-contamination, each cell subset was processed individually, whereas patient and healthy donor samples were processed jointly. The immunoSEQ multiplex PCR was used to amplify TCRB sequences from cDNA, yielding 87-bp fragments that span the CDR3 region. Sequencing of the amplicons was performed on the Illumina HiSeq platform. The paper's data handling went like this. PCR bias was corrected computationally using synthetic template baselines, and reads within Hamming distance 2 were collapsed, with unmergeable singletons discarded. Reads were aligned to IMGT to assign V, D and J genes, CDR3 length, and insertions or deletions at six rearrangement sites. Within each subset, clonotype counts were normalized to the number of sorted cells before true diversity and Gini coefficients were calculated with the tcR R package. Repertoire sharing was quantified using the overlap coefficient calculated on TCRB nucleotide sequences. Out-of-frame TCRB sequences from naive cells were analyzed to stand in for the pre-selection repertoire. TCRdb re-hosts the immuneACCESS table, in-frame sequences only. Its copies lack some clones; in the studies checked, an unresolved V gene accounts for under half of them, and the cause for the rest is not known. The V and J calls and clone size come from that table; D and trimming were worked out from the DNA. This sample gives 200,000 to 300,000 clones in total; 55% to 70% of them show up just once. 0.053% of the sample lies in the top ten.

CDR1 and CDR2 were assigned from the germline V gene (reference sequence) as GTSNPN and SVGIG. V is clipped by 6 bases and J by 3 bases, and the sequence between their germline boundaries is 12 bases long. The CDR3 sequence holds 12 residues, the cysteine and phenylalanine included. Solely the CDR3 DNA is kept, with 36 bases framed from the first base. The source is a man aged 25 to 40 in good health. What was sequenced was naive CD4+ T cells from blood. The sample's cell subset or site label is to be understood as: true naive CD4+ T cells. Recombination linked TRBV30 to TRBJ2-7, with TRBD1 as a weak D call on 5 bases. The DNA sequence follows: TGTGCCTGTAATTCTAGGGGCTACGAGCAGTACTTC. This translates into CACNSRGYEQYF.